Listed here are 19 T cell receptor beta chains from one sample, sequenced in a study of radiotherapy plus CTLA-4 blockade in lung cancer. TCRdb keeps only in-frame clones here, not all; method: immunoSEQ multiplex PCR. This table has tens of thousands of clones, just over 85% appearing once. This specimen was peripheral blood, taken from a patient treated with radiotherapy plus ipilimumab. The receptors shown here come from a human donor with non-small cell lung cancer whose response to radiotherapy plus ipilimumab could not be evaluated.

Here the CDR3 reads CASSLAPATNEKLFF. CDR3 nucleotide sequence: TGCGCCAGCAGCTTGGCCCCAGCAACTAATGAAAAACTGTTTTTT. The chain is built from TRBV5-1 and TRBJ1-4; D gene ambiguous. The CDR3 has 15 amino acids. Germline values: CDR1 SGHRS, CDR2 YFSETQ. Trimming took off 0 bases at V and 0 bases at J, with 6 bases between the two ends.

The V call is TRBV7-8, the J call TRBJ2-5; 8 nucleotides line up with TRBD2. Germline trimming cut 8 bases from V and 2 bases from J; bases unmatched to any gene: 13. The CDR3 runs to 16 residues. Germline V gene lookup returns CDR1 SGHVS and CDR2 FQNEAQ. DNA for the CDR3: TGTGCCAGCCTGAACAGCGGGGGAGGCTTTCAAGAGACCCAGTACTTC. Translated, it gives CASLNSGGGFQETQYF.

The chain combines TRBV6-4 with TRBJ1-2, with 10 bases lining up with TRBD1. CDR3 length: 15 residues. Germline V gives CDR1 MRHNA, CDR2 SNTAGT. Unmatched junction bases numbered 8, after V lost 0 bases and J lost 10 bases. In nucleotides, the CDR3 is TGTGCCAGCAGTGACTCCGGGACAGGGGTGCGCGCCTACACCTTC. Protein: CASSDSGTGVRAYTF.

The chain has TRBV28 and TRBJ1-5; D is perhaps TRBD1 (6 bases). This CDR3 is 14 amino acids long. V shed 7 bases and J shed 2 bases, with 12 bases lying between them. Germline V gene data show CDR1 as MDHEN and CDR2 as SYDVKM. The CDR3 nucleotides read TGTGCCAGCACCGGGGGGGGCGGCAATCAGCCCCAGCATTTT. Amino acid sequence: CASTGGGGNQPQHF.

This clone has only a few counts. The rearrangement links TRBV7-9 to TRBJ1-2, with 9 bases fitting TRBD1. The junction had 10 bases not matched to a gene; V was cut back by 7 bases and J by 1 base. CDR3 length equals 16 residues. Germline loops: CDR1 SEHNR, CDR2 FQNEAQ (reference sequence). CDR3 sequence reads: CASTTIRDRDNYGYTF. CDR3 DNA sequence: TGTGCCAGCACCACGATCCGGGACAGGGATAACTATGGCTACACCTTC.

The rearrangement uses TRBV11-3 and TRBJ1-3; no clear D. Germline CDR1 and CDR2: SGHNT and YENEEA. Trimming cost V 2 bases and J 0 bases, with 11 bases left between them. The CDR3 has 16 amino acids. DNA of the CDR3: TGTGCCAGCAGCTTATTCCAGGCCAGCTCTGGAAACACCATATATTTT. Residues: CASSLFQASSGNTIYF.

The rearrangement links TRBV6-1 to TRBJ2-1, with TRBD1 identical over 9 bases. This CDR3 has 16 residues. Germline V gives CDR1 MNHNS, CDR2 SASEGT. The junction had 3 bases not matched to a gene; V was cut back by 1 base and J by 2 bases. CDR3 residues: CASSEGTGAAYNEQFF. As DNA, the CDR3 is TGTGCCAGCAGTGAAGGGACAGGGGCGGCCTACAATGAGCAGTTCTTC.

This chain uses TRBV5-4 with TRBJ2-1; 7 nucleotides agree with TRBD1. V gave up 3 bases and J gave up 3 bases; unmatched junction bases: 6. Germline CDR1 and CDR2: SGHNT and YYREEE (reference sequence). The CDR3 length is 15 residues. For the CDR3, the DNA is TGTGCCAGCAGCTCGGGACAGATTCTCTACAATGAGCAGTTCTTC. Translation: CASSSGQILYNEQFF.

The chain carries TRBV5-4 and TRBJ2-7; 8 positions agree with TRBD2. CDR3 length equals 13 residues. The ends lost 0 bases at V and 5 bases at J; junction bases unmatched: 1. The germline V gene has CDR1 SGHNT and CDR2 YYREEE (reference sequence). CDR3: CASSLAGGDEQYF. The DNA of the CDR3 is TGTGCCAGCAGCTTGGCCGGGGGGGACGAGCAGTACTTC.

The chain employs TRBV5-6 and TRBJ1-2; D might be TRBD1 (5 bases). The CDR3 is made up of 13 amino acids. Germline V lookup: CDR1 SGHDT, CDR2 YYEEEE. Trimming took 0 bases from V and 6 from J, leaving 9 bases between them. The DNA for the CDR3 is TGTGCCAGCAGCTTGGGCAGGGCGCATGGCTACACCTTC. Translation gives CASSLGRAHGYTF.

The chain employs TRBV7-2 and TRBJ2-1; 9 bases align to TRBD2. In germline, CDR1 is SGHTA, CDR2 FQGNSA. V dropped 5 bases and J dropped 9; count of bases not matched to a gene: 14. There are 16 residues in the CDR3. The CDR3 here is CASSPVGASGALEQFF. For the CDR3, the DNA is TGTGCCAGCAGCCCCGTCGGGGCTAGCGGGGCGCTTGAGCAGTTCTTC.

This chain connects TRBV19 to TRBJ1-5; a weak D match, TRBD1 (5 bases). V gave up 1 base and J gave up 5 bases, with 12 bases separating them. This CDR3 contains 15 residues. Germline CDR1 reads LNHDA; CDR2 reads SQIVND (reference sequence). The CDR3 DNA follows: TGTGCCAGTAGTATAGGCGGAGGGGTTTATCAGCCCCAGCATTTT. Protein: CASSIGGGVYQPQHF. The whole variable domain, remainder taken from reference TRBV19 and TRBJ1-5, is DGGITQSPKYLFRKEGQNVTLSCEQNLNHDAMYWYRQDPGQGLRLIYYSQIVNDFQKGDIAEGYSVSREKKESFPLTVTSAQKNPTAFYLCASSIGGGVYQPQHFGDGTRLSIL.

The chain uses TRBV5-1 and TRBJ2-7; no definite D call. CDR1 SGHRS and CDR2 YFSETQ come from the germline V gene. The CDR3 loop spans 15 amino acids. V lost 4 bases and J lost 5, with 19 bases in between. The CDR3 spells CASSAWSGSKNEQYF. CDR3 sequence (DNA): TGCGCCAGCAGCGCATGGTCCGGTAGTAAGAACGAGCAGTACTTC.

This clone turned up a few times. The chain couples TRBV11-2 to TRBJ2-7; 8 bases line up with TRBD2. Germline trimming cut 5 bases from V and 6 bases from J; bases unmatched to any gene: 12. The CDR3 length is 15 residues. CDR1 SGHAT and CDR2 FQNNGV come from the germline V gene. The CDR3 protein is CASSIVDPGGGEQYF. The CDR3 DNA follows: TGTGCCAGCAGCATAGTTGATCCGGGAGGGGGCGAGCAGTACTTC. The full variable domain, with the rest looked up from reference TRBV11-2 and TRBJ2-7, is EAGVAQSPRYKIIEKRQSVAFWCNPISGHATLYWYQQILGQGPKLLIQFQNNGVVDDSQLPKDRFSAERLKGVDSTLKIQPAKLEDSAVYLCASSIVDPGGGEQYFGPGTRLTVT.

The rearrangement links TRBV15 to TRBJ1-1, with D hard to call. Trimming stripped 1 base from V and 0 bases from J, with 9 bases between. CDR3 length equals 15 residues. The germline V gene encodes CDR1 LNHNV and CDR2 YYDKDF (reference sequence). DNA for the CDR3: TGTGCCACCAGCAGAGGCCAGGCCTTGAACACTGAAGCTTTCTTT. Translating it yields CATSRGQALNTEAFF.

There are a few counts of this clone. J is TRBJ2-7 and V is TRBV5-8; the D gene is possibly TRBD1 (6 bases). Between the trimmed V and J ends, which lost 4 bases and 1 base, there was a span of 9 bases. Germline CDR1 reads SGHTS; CDR2 reads YDEGEE. The length of the CDR3 is 13 residues. The chain's CDR3 is CASSRTGSYEQYF. CDR3 DNA: TGTGCCAGCAGCCGTACAGGGTCCTACGAGCAGTACTTC.

This chain uses TRBV2 with TRBJ2-3; 9 bases map to TRBD2. CDR3 length equals 14 residues. V lost 11 bases to trimming and J lost 4 bases; unmatched junction nucleotides: 10. The germline gives CDR1 SNHLY, CDR2 FYNNEI. CDR3 bases: TGTGCCGCCAGCCCCGCGGGAGGGGCAGATACGCAGTATTTT. Protein sequence: CAASPAGGADTQYF.

This clone has a single count. V usage is TRBV27 and J usage is TRBJ2-7; D unclear. The germline CDR1 and CDR2 sequences are MNHEY and SMNVEV (reference sequence). The ends were cut back, 6 bases at V and 6 bases at J, with 15 bases in the middle. The CDR3 is 13 amino acids. CDR3 region: CASSAVGRSEQYF. As DNA, the CDR3 is TGTGCCAGCAGCGCAGTGGGTCGGAGCGAGCAGTACTTC.

The J gene is TRBJ2-3, the V gene TRBV11-2; D is unresolved. The CDR3 is made up of 11 amino acids. The V and J ends lost 2 bases and 6 bases respectively, with 3 bases between them. The germline V gene encodes CDR1 SGHAT and CDR2 FQNNGV. CDR3 bases: TGTGCCAGCAGCTTACGGGATACGCAGTATTTT. Its protein is CASSLRDTQYF.